This TCR beta chain emerged from a study of breast tumors, draining lymph nodes, adjacent tissues. V was clipped by 6 bases and J by 3 bases, with 17 bases between them. The CDR3 contains 15 residues. Samples came from axillary lymph nodes draining the breast cancer. A single record per CDR3 protein comes from TCRdb applying MiXCR to the multiplex PCR reads. Found here are fewer than 150,000 distinct CDR3 sequences, roughly 20% of them singletons; the top ten hold 2.2%. Input material: axillary lymph node tissue. The chain combines TRBV12-3 or TRBV12-4 with TRBJ1-1; D is unclear. The TCR sequence derives from a female donor with breast cancer. Some clones in this sample may be carry-over from other donors' samples. The CDR3 nucleotides are TGTGCCAGCAGCCCCACCCCGACCCGGGACACTGAAGCTTTCTTT. Translating gives CASSPTPTRDTEAFF.